This TCR beta chain is drawn from a study of blood T cell repertoires in COVID-19. Across the whole study: Collection of acute and convalescent COVID-19 samples took place in the United States, Italy and Spain. The cDNA or gDNA used as material had been derived from T cells, B-cell-depleted T cells, or PBMCs.

There are 13 residues in the CDR3. V was clipped by 5 bases and J by 6 bases; unmatched bases: 2. Germline V CDR1 and CDR2: MNHEY, SVGAGI. Per the authors' pipeline: From reference gene primer amplification, estimates of nucleated cell counts were derived. Sequenced by immunoSEQ multiplex PCR; TCRdb stores in-frame clones only, minus some. The DNA gave D and trimming, while V, J and clone size come from that table. The sample has more than 350,000 clones, 70% to 90% seen once. The gene calls are TRBV6-5 and TRBJ1-2, with 11 bases lining up with TRBD1. Sequenced: peripheral blood. The receptor comes from a woman aged 25-40 years with COVID-19, enrolled during active disease. The CDR3 nucleotides are TGTGCCAGCAGTCGGACAGGGGGCCATGGCTACACCTTC. It translates to CASSRTGGHGYTF.